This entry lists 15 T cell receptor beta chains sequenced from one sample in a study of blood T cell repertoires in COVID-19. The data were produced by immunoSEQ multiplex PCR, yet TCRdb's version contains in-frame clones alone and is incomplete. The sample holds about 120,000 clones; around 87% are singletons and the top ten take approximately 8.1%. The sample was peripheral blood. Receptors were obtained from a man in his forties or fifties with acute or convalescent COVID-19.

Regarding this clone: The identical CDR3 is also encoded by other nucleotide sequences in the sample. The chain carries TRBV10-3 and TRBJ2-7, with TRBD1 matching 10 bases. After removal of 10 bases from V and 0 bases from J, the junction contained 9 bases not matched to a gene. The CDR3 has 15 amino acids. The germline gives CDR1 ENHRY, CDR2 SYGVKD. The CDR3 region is CATSLDRGSSYEQYF. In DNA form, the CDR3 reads TGTGCCACTTCCTTGGACAGGGGGAGCTCCTACGAGCAGTACTTC.

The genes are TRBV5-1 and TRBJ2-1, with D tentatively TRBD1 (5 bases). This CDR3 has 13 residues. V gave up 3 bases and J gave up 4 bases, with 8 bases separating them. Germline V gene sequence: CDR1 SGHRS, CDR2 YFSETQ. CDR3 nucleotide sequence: TGCGCCAGCAGCTCGAGACAGTACAATGAGCAGTTCTTC. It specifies CASSSRQYNEQFF. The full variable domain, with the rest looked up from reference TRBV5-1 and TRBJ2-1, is KAGVTQTPRYLIKTRGQQVTLSCSPISGHRSVSWYQQTPGQGLQFLFEYFSETQRNKGNFPGRFSGRQFSNSRSEMNVSTLELGDSALYLCASSSRQYNEQFFGPGTRLTVL.

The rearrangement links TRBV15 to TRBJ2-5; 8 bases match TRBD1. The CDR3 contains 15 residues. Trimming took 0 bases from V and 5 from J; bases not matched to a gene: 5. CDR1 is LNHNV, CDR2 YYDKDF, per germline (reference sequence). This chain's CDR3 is CATSRDRTGRETQYF. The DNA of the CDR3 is TGTGCCACCAGCAGAGATCGGACAGGGAGGGAGACCCAGTACTTC.

The CDR3 is CASSLGQGANNEQFF. As DNA, the CDR3 is TGTGCCAGCAGCTTGGGACAGGGGGCGAACAATGAGCAGTTCTTC. This chain joins TRBV7-9 and TRBJ2-1, with 12 nucleotides matching TRBD1. Germline CDR1 SEHNR, CDR2 FQNEAQ (reference sequence). Losses at the gene ends were 3 bases for V and 5 bases for J; bases not matched to a gene: 2. CDR3 length: 15 amino acids.

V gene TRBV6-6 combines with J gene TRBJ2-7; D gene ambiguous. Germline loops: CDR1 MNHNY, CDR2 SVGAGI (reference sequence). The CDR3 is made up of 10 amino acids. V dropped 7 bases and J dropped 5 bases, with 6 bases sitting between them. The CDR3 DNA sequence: TGTGCCAGCATGGGCAACGAGCAGTACTTC. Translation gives CASMGNEQYF.

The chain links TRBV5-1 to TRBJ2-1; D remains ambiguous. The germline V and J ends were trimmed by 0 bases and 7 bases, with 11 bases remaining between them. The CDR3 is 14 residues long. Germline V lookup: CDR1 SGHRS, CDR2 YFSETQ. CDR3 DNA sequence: TGCGCCAGCAGCTTGGTAGTCACTACAAATGAGCAGTTCTTC. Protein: CASSLVVTTNEQFF.

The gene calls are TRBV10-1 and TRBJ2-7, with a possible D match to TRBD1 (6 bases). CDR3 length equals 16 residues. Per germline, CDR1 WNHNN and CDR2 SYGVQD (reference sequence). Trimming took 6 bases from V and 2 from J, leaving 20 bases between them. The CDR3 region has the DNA TGCGCCAGCAGGGGAAATGACAGGCCCTCCACCTACGAGCAGTACTTC. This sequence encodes CASRGNDRPSTYEQYF.

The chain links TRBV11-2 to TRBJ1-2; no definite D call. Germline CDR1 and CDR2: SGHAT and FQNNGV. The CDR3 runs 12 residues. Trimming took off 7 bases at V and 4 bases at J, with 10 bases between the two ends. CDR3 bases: TGTGCCAGCAACCGGGCGGGCTATGGCTACACCTTC. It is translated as CASNRAGYGYTF.

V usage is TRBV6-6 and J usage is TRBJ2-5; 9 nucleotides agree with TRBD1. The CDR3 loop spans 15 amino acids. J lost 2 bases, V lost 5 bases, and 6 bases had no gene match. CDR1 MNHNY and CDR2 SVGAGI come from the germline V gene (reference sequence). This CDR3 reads CASSDRDRAQETQYF. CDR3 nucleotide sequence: TGTGCCAGCAGTGACCGGGACAGGGCTCAAGAGACCCAGTACTTC.

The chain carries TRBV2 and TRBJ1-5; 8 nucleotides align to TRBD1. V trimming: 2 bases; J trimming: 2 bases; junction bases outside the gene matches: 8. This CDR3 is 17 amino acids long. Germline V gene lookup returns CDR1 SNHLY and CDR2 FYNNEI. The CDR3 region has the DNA TGTGCCAGCAGTGAAATTCAGGGGGCAGAGGGCAATCAGCCCCAGCATTTT. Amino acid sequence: CASSEIQGAEGNQPQHF.

DNA for the CDR3: TGTGCCACCAGTGATTTGGAACAGGAGAACACCGGGGAGCTGTTTTTT. It codes for CATSDLEQENTGELFF. This sequence joins TRBV24-1 and TRBJ2-2, with a tentative D call TRBD1 (5 bases). Germline V CDR1 and CDR2: KGHDR, SFDVKD. The V end lost 0 bases, the J end lost 1 base, and 8 bases lay between the germline ends. CDR3 size: 16 residues.

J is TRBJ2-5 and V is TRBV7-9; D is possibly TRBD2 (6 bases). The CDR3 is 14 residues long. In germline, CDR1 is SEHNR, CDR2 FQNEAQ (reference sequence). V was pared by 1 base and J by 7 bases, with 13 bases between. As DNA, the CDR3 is TGTGCCAGCAGCTTAGGGGAGACAGCGGGGACCCAGTACTTC. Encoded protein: CASSLGETAGTQYF.

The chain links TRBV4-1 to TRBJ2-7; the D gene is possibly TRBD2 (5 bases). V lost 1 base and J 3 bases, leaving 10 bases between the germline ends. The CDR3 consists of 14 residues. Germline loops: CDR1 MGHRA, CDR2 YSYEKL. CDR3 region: CASSQGLTNYEQYF. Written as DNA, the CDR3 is TGCGCCAGCAGCCAAGGACTGACTAACTACGAGCAGTACTTC.

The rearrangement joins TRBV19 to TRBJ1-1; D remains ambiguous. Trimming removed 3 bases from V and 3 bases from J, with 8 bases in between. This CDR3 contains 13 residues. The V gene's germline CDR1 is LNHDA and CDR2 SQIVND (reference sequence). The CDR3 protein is CASSIVVDTEAFF. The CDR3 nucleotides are TGTGCCAGTAGTATTGTTGTCGACACTGAAGCTTTCTTT.

The DNA of the CDR3 is TGTGCCAGCAGCATATTAGCGGGAGGGCCGTCAGATACGCAGTATTTT. Protein sequence: CASSILAGGPSDTQYF. The genes are TRBV5-5 and TRBJ2-3, with 11 bases matching TRBD2. The V segment lost 4 bases and the J segment 4 bases; nucleotides outside the gene matches: 8. This CDR3 region has 16 residues. The germline V gene encodes CDR1 SGHKS and CDR2 YYEKEE (reference sequence).